Presented here are 2 T cell receptor beta chains from one specimen sequenced in a study of shared clonotypes between healthy human individuals. The repertoire was sequenced with immunoSEQ multiplex PCR; TCRdb's copy has only in-frame clones and lacks some. This sample has 2 million to 2.5 million clones, with approximately 95% found just once. The specimen sequenced was naive CD4+ T cells sorted from blood. The sample's subset: CD45RA+ positively selected. The receptors originated from a man aged 18 to 29 in good health.

The chain couples TRBV15 to TRBJ1-2; D gene ambiguous. Germline CDR1 is LNHNV and CDR2 is YYDKDF (reference sequence). Trimming cost V 6 bases and J 4 bases, with 15 bases left between them. The CDR3 length is 14 residues. The CDR3 reads CATRWSAVPYGYTF. The CDR3 region has the DNA TGTGCCACCAGATGGAGCGCGGTCCCCTATGGCTACACCTTC.

The chain recombines TRBV14 with TRBJ1-5; TRBD1 aligns across 7 bases. Germline assignment: CDR1 SGHDN and CDR2 FVKESK. The CDR3 length is 15 residues. V shed 1 base, J shed 2 bases, and the junction held 2 bases outside the gene matches. CDR3 sequence (DNA): TGTGCCAGCAGCCAAGGGCAGGGGGGCAATCAGCCCCAGCATTTT. Protein product: CASSQGQGGNQPQHF. The full variable domain, with the rest looked up from reference TRBV14 and TRBJ1-5, is EAGVTQFPSHSVIEKGQTVTLRCDPISGHDNLYWYRRVMGKEIKFLLHFVKESKQDESGMPNNRFLAERTGGTYSTLKVQPAELEDSGVYFCASSQGQGGNQPQHFGDGTRLSIL.